The rows below give T cell receptor beta chains drawn from one sample of a study of T-cell memory formation after mild COVID-19. Each CDR3 protein gets one entry after TCRdb re-called the 5' RACE reads with MiXCR. This repertoire shows fewer than 550,000 distinct CDR3 sequences, around 19% found once; its top ten account for approximately 8.4%. The source material was PBMCs or a T cell subset sorted from them (not recorded which). These receptor sequences come from an adult woman who had mild COVID-19 (a few samples of this study predate the infection). Cell type and time point are not known. Each CDR3 is given with its conserved first and last residue. The order of the fields is V gene, clone size, J gene, D gene, CDR3 protein. A D gene is named only where the DNA matches it firmly. Expanded clones are given a class, and other clones once, few, many or no size at all.

v_call: TRBV29-1
clone_size: few
j_call: TRBJ2-1
d_call: NA
cdr3_aa: CSVEQVQRYNEQFF

v_call: TRBV5-1
clone_size: few
j_call: TRBJ2-1
d_call: NA
cdr3_aa: CASSLSASWEQFF

v_call: TRBV7-7
clone_size: NA
j_call: TRBJ2-5
d_call: TRBD1
cdr3_aa: CASSRQGPQETQYF

v_call: TRBV7-2
clone_size: NA
j_call: TRBJ2-5
d_call: NA
cdr3_aa: CASARGTSETQYF

v_call: TRBV7-9
clone_size: NA
j_call: TRBJ2-5
d_call: NA
cdr3_aa: CASSLVVQETQYF

v_call: TRBV12-3/TRBV12-4
clone_size: few
j_call: TRBJ2-2
d_call: TRBD1
cdr3_aa: CASSFYPGTGVTGELFF

v_call: TRBV27
clone_size: NA
j_call: TRBJ2-5
d_call: NA
cdr3_aa: CASSFEGGGKETQYF

v_call: TRBV7-8
clone_size: many
j_call: TRBJ2-1
d_call: NA
cdr3_aa: CASSSTGLAWHEQFF

v_call: TRBV7-9
clone_size: NA
j_call: TRBJ2-1
d_call: TRBD1
cdr3_aa: CASSSTGGRNEQFF

v_call: TRBV19
clone_size: NA
j_call: TRBJ2-1
d_call: TRBD2
cdr3_aa: CASSIGREFYEQFF

v_call: TRBV6-5
clone_size: NA
j_call: TRBJ2-1
d_call: NA
cdr3_aa: CASKRQGDYNEQFF

v_call: TRBV7-8
clone_size: NA
j_call: TRBJ2-1
d_call: TRBD1
cdr3_aa: CASSPRTGSYNEQFF

v_call: TRBV12-3/TRBV12-4
clone_size: NA
j_call: TRBJ1-4
d_call: NA
cdr3_aa: CASSLRGANEKLFF

v_call: TRBV20-1
clone_size: NA
j_call: TRBJ2-1
d_call: TRBD1
cdr3_aa: CSARLQGANNEQFF

v_call: TRBV15
clone_size: NA
j_call: TRBJ2-2
d_call: NA
cdr3_aa: CATSRGGGARGTGELFF

v_call: TRBV4-3
clone_size: NA
j_call: TRBJ2-1
d_call: TRBD2
cdr3_aa: CASSQDPSSGRVNEQFF

v_call: TRBV6-1
clone_size: few
j_call: TRBJ1-5
d_call: NA
cdr3_aa: CASSEIGGGQPQHF

v_call: TRBV9
clone_size: many
j_call: TRBJ2-7
d_call: NA
cdr3_aa: CASSPQGGLHSYEQYF

v_call: TRBV10-2
clone_size: many
j_call: TRBJ2-7
d_call: NA
cdr3_aa: CASSEGSSYEQYF

v_call: TRBV20-1
clone_size: NA
j_call: TRBJ1-1
d_call: TRBD1
cdr3_aa: CSARRTAGGAFF

v_call: TRBV30
clone_size: NA
j_call: TRBJ2-7
d_call: NA
cdr3_aa: CAWSLGPHHLHEQYF

v_call: TRBV7-9
clone_size: few
j_call: TRBJ2-7
d_call: NA
cdr3_aa: CASSPPGTPIVGQYF

v_call: TRBV29-1
clone_size: few
j_call: TRBJ2-5
d_call: NA
cdr3_aa: CSGGNQETQYF

v_call: TRBV20-1
clone_size: few
j_call: TRBJ2-3
d_call: NA
cdr3_aa: CSARAGGPRDTQYF

v_call: TRBV18
clone_size: NA
j_call: TRBJ1-1
d_call: NA
cdr3_aa: CASSPPTRDEAFF

v_call: TRBV7-3
clone_size: NA
j_call: TRBJ1-2
d_call: NA
cdr3_aa: CASSPKTGIGYTF

v_call: TRBV6-2/TRBV6-3
clone_size: NA
j_call: TRBJ2-7
d_call: TRBD2
cdr3_aa: CASSYPSGGPFGDEQYF

v_call: TRBV7-9
clone_size: NA
j_call: TRBJ1-1
d_call: NA
cdr3_aa: CASSQAFF

v_call: TRBV7-9
clone_size: NA
j_call: TRBJ2-3
d_call: NA
cdr3_aa: CASSLGDYRQLSTDTQYF

v_call: TRBV20-1
clone_size: NA
j_call: TRBJ2-3
d_call: NA
cdr3_aa: CSARDWGGTDTQYF

v_call: TRBV29-1
clone_size: few
j_call: TRBJ2-2
d_call: NA
cdr3_aa: CSVSVGGELFF

v_call: TRBV24-1
clone_size: few
j_call: TRBJ2-3
d_call: NA
cdr3_aa: CATSVGLGTDTQYF

v_call: TRBV7-2
clone_size: NA
j_call: TRBJ2-5
d_call: NA
cdr3_aa: CASSNQGSRTETQYF

v_call: TRBV6-4
clone_size: NA
j_call: TRBJ2-3
d_call: NA
cdr3_aa: CASSDWRGDTQYF

v_call: TRBV12-3/TRBV12-4
clone_size: few
j_call: TRBJ1-2
d_call: NA
cdr3_aa: CASGHNYGYTF

v_call: TRBV5-5
clone_size: many
j_call: TRBJ2-5
d_call: TRBD1
cdr3_aa: CASSSGTGITETQYF

v_call: TRBV3-1
clone_size: NA
j_call: TRBJ1-4
d_call: NA
cdr3_aa: CASSQETREKLFF

v_call: TRBV20-1
clone_size: NA
j_call: TRBJ1-1
d_call: NA
cdr3_aa: CSARGGTDTEAFF

v_call: TRBV12-3/TRBV12-4
clone_size: few
j_call: TRBJ1-1
d_call: NA
cdr3_aa: CASRYGPSNTEAFF

v_call: TRBV15
clone_size: NA
j_call: TRBJ2-4
d_call: TRBD1
cdr3_aa: CATRTGEGSKNIQYF

v_call: TRBV5-1
clone_size: few
j_call: TRBJ2-1
d_call: NA
cdr3_aa: CASSLKFLIGYNEQFF

v_call: TRBV7-8
clone_size: NA
j_call: TRBJ2-4
d_call: NA
cdr3_aa: CASSLDIRNIQYF

v_call: TRBV6-5
clone_size: few
j_call: TRBJ1-1
d_call: TRBD1
cdr3_aa: CASSYSRGLNTEAFF

v_call: TRBV9
clone_size: NA
j_call: TRBJ1-1
d_call: NA
cdr3_aa: CASAVGPLYTEAFF

v_call: TRBV9
clone_size: NA
j_call: TRBJ2-1
d_call: NA
cdr3_aa: CASSVDGTSPNNEQFF

v_call: TRBV12-3/TRBV12-4
clone_size: few
j_call: TRBJ1-5
d_call: NA
cdr3_aa: CASTRGTANQPQHF

v_call: TRBV6-5
clone_size: few
j_call: TRBJ1-2
d_call: TRBD1
cdr3_aa: CASSRAPQGAGYTF

v_call: TRBV4-3
clone_size: NA
j_call: TRBJ2-3
d_call: NA
cdr3_aa: CASSQIQRVSTDTQYF

v_call: TRBV3-1
clone_size: many
j_call: TRBJ1-1
d_call: TRBD1
cdr3_aa: CASSQAYLGGAGGSEAFF

v_call: TRBV27
clone_size: NA
j_call: TRBJ1-6
d_call: NA
cdr3_aa: CASSSLGGSLYNSPLHF

v_call: TRBV7-2
clone_size: NA
j_call: TRBJ2-3
d_call: NA
cdr3_aa: CSSSLSLASGTDTQYF